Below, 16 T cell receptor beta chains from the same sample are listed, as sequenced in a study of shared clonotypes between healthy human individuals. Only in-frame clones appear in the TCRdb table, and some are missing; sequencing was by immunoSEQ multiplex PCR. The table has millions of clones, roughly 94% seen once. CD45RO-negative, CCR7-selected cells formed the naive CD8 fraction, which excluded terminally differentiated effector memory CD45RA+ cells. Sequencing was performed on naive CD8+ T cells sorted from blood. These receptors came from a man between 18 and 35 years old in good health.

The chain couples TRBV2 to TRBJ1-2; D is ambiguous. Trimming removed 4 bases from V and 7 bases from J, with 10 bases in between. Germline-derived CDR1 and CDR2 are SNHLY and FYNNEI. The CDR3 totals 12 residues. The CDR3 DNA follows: TGTGCCAGCAGTGGGGCACCGCCTGGCTACACCTTC. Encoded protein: CASSGAPPGYTF.

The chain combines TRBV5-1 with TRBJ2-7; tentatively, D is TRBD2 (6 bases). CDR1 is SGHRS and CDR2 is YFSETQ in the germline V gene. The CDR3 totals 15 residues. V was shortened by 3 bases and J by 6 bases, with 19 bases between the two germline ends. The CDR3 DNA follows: TGCGCCAGCAGCTCGCTGGGCGGGAAATCGGCCGAGCAGTACTTC. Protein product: CASSSLGGKSAEQYF.

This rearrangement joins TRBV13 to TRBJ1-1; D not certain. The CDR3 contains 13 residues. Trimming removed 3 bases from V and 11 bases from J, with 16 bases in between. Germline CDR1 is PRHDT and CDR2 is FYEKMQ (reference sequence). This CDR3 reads CASSFGVEVRAFF. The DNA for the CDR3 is TGTGCCAGCAGCTTCGGAGTTGAGGTCCGGGCTTTCTTT.

The CDR3 loop is CASSLSGSHSYEQYF. In DNA form, the CDR3 reads TGTGCCAGCAGCTTAAGCGGGAGCCACTCCTACGAGCAGTACTTC. The J gene is TRBJ2-7, the V gene TRBV7-9; TRBD2 agrees at 8 bases. The CDR3 spans 15 residues. Germline lookup yields CDR1 SEHNR and CDR2 FQNEAQ (reference sequence). With 2 bases clipped from V and 0 bases from J, the junction kept 3 bases outside the gene matches.

In nucleotides, the CDR3 is TGTGCCAGCAGCGTAGCTCCCGCAGGGAGCGAGACCCAGTACTTC. Translated, it gives CASSVAPAGSETQYF. The J gene is TRBJ2-5, the V gene TRBV9, with D perhaps assigned TRBD1 or TRBD2 (5 bases each). The CDR3 covers 15 residues. Germline CDR1 and CDR2: SGDLS and YYNGEE. The V and J ends lost 0 bases and 5 bases respectively, with 14 bases between them.

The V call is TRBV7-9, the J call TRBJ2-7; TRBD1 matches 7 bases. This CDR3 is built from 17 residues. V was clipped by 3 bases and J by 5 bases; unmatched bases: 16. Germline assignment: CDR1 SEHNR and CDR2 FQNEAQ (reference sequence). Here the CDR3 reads CASSFPPGQASGHEQYF. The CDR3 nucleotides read TGTGCCAGCAGCTTCCCCCCCGGACAGGCCTCGGGACACGAGCAGTACTTC.

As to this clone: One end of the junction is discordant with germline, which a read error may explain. CDR3 protein: CASSEVVLDYGYTF. CDR3 in DNA: TGTGCCAGCAGCGAAGTGGTCCTAGACTATGGCTACACCTTC. The V gene is TRBV2, the J gene TRBJ1-2; D gene ambiguous. CDR1 and CDR2 (germline): SNHLY, FYNNEI. The CDR3 contains 14 residues.

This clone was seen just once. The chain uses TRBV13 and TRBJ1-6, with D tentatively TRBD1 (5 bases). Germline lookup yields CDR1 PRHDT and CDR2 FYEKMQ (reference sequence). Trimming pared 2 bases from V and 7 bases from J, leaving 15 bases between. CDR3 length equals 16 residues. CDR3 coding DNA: TGTGCCAGCAGCTTACGGCGGTCGGGGCAGAATTCACCCCTCCACTTT. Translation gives CASSLRRSGQNSPLHF.

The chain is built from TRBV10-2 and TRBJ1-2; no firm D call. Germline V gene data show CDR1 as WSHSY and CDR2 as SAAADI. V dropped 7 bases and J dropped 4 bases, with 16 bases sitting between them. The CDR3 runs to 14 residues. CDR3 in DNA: TGCGCCAGCACAAGGGCAGACGACCTCTATGGCTACACCTTC. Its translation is CASTRADDLYGYTF.

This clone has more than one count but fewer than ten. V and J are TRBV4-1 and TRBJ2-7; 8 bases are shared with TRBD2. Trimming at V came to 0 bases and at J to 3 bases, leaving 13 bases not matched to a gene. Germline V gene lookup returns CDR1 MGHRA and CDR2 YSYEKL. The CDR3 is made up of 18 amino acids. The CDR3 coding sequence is TGCGCCAGCAGCCAAGATGGGACTAGGGATGTCGGGGGCTACGAGCAGTACTTC. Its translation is CASSQDGTRDVGGYEQYF.

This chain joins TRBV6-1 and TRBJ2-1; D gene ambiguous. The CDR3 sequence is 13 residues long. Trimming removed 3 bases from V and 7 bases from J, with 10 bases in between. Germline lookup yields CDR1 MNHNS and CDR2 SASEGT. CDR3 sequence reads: CASSDWVSNEQFF. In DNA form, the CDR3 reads TGTGCCAGCAGTGATTGGGTTTCAAATGAGCAGTTCTTC.

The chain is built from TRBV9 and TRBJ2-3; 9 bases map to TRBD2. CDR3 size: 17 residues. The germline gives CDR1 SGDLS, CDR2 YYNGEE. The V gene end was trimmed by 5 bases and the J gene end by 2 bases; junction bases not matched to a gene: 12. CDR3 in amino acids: CASSPLAGLAVTDTQYF. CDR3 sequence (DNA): TGTGCCAGCAGTCCCCTAGCGGGACTTGCCGTCACAGATACGCAGTATTTT.

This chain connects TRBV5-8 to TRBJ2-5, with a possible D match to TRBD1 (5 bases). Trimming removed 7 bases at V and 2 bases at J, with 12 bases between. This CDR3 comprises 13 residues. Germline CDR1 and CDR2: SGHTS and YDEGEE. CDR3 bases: TGTGCCAGCGTAGCCCAGGGACAAGAGACCCAGTACTTC. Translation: CASVAQGQETQYF.

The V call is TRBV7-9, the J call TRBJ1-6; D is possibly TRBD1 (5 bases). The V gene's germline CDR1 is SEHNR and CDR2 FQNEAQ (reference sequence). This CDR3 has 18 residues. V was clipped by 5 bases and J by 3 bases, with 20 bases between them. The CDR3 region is CASSPVDGALNYNSPLHF. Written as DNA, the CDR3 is TGTGCCAGCAGCCCCGTGGATGGGGCCTTAAACTATAATTCACCCCTCCACTTT.

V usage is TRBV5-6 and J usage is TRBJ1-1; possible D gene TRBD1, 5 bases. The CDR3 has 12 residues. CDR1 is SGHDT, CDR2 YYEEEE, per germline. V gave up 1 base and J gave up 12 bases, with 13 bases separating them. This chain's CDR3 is CASSLYGGGTFF. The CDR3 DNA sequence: TGTGCCAGCAGCTTGTATGGGGGAGGGACTTTCTTT. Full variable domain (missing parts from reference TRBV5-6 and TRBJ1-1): DAGVTQSPTHLIKTRGQQVTLRCSPKSGHDTVSWYQQALGQGPQFIFQYYEEEERQRGNFPDRFSGHQFPNYSSELNVNALLLGDSALYLCASSLYGGGTFFGQGTRLTVV.

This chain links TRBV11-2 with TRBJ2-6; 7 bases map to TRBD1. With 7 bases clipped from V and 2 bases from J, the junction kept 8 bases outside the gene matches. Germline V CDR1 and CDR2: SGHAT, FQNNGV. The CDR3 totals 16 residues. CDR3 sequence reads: CASTLPTGTGANVLTF. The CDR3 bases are TGTGCCAGCACCTTGCCGACAGGGACTGGGGCCAACGTCCTGACTTTC.